This T cell receptor beta chain derives from a study of cytomegalovirus exposure and HLA in healthy donors. Findings and caveats of the study: Donors belonging to an Asian-associated ancestry cluster reportedly showed fewer N-insertions in productive TCRs than the roughly 670-donor mean, according to what a later analysis found.

V was cut by 2 bases and J by 7 bases, with 4 bases left in between. From germline, CDR1 is SGHNT and CDR2 YYREEE (reference sequence). The CDR3 loop spans 11 amino acids. It was with 60 Vbeta and 13 Jbeta primers that the PCR ran. Data came from immunoSEQ multiplex PCR; TCRdb stores just in-frame clones and leaves some out. Of approximately 100,000 clones detected, 69% appear once; the ten largest clones hold roughly 5.3%. As concerns this clone: Its antigen is undetermined.

The chain has TRBV5-4 and TRBJ2-1; D not resolved. The sequencing sample was made of PBMCs. This clonotype originated in a woman aged 70-85 years in good health and CMV-seropositive. In DNA, the CDR3 is TGTGCCAGCAGCTTCCAAAATGAGCAGTTCTTC. Protein sequence: CASSFQNEQFF.